The 18 T cell receptor beta chains reported below all come from one sample, sequenced in a study of T cells in Graves' hyperthyroidism and ophthalmopathy. The TCR beta CDR3 regions underwent amplification using RNA transcripts as the source. Initially, a first-round RT-PCR of the TCR CDR3 employed the HTBI primer set. TCRdb fed the multiplex PCR reads into MiXCR, producing one record per CDR3 protein. The sample yields approximately 370,000 distinct CDR3 sequences, approximately 18% seen once. The sequencing sample was made of blood. The source of these receptors is a woman in her 30s with Graves' hyperthyroidism that later progressed to Graves' ophthalmopathy.

The genes are TRBV28 and TRBJ2-5; 9 bases line up with TRBD2. The V segment lost 5 bases and the J segment 4 bases; nucleotides outside the gene matches: 14. CDR3 length: 17 residues. Germline CDR1 reads MDHEN; CDR2 reads SYDVKM. In DNA, the CDR3 is TGTGCCAGCAGTAGGTCGACTAGCGGAGGGGTGCGAGAGACCCAGTACTTC. Translating it yields CASSRSTSGGVRETQYF.

To note about this clonotype: A read error is possible here, since a much larger clone lies one base away. V usage is TRBV28 and J usage is TRBJ1-1; D ambiguous. Per the germline V gene, CDR1 is MDHEN and CDR2 is SYDVKM. V lost 6 bases to trimming and J lost 5 bases, with 16 bases between them. CDR3 length: 14 amino acids. CDR3 amino acids: CASRRSRGGTEAFF. CDR3 coding DNA: TGTGCCAGCAGACGAAGTCGGGGAGGTACTGAAGCTTTCTTT.

The sample holds many counts of this clonotype. The rearrangement uses TRBV7-2 and TRBJ1-6, with D unclear. This CDR3 spans 16 amino acids. Trimming cost V 4 bases and J 4 bases, with 14 bases left between them. Germline V gene lookup returns CDR1 SGHTA and CDR2 FQGNSA. This CDR3 is CASSSAPGSYNSPLHF. The CDR3 region has the DNA TGTGCCAGCAGCTCTGCCCCGGGGTCATATAATTCACCCCTCCACTTT.

This clonotype was detected many times. DNA of the CDR3: TGTGCCAGCAGACCCGGACTAGCGGGGGGATACAATGAGCAGTTCTTC. It is translated as CASRPGLAGGYNEQFF. The gene calls are TRBV28 and TRBJ2-1, with 14 bases lining up with TRBD2. Germline V lookup: CDR1 MDHEN, CDR2 SYDVKM. J lost 4 bases, V lost 6 bases, and 5 bases had no gene match. There are 16 residues in the CDR3.

The sample holds a few counts of this clonotype. V usage is TRBV4-1 and J usage is TRBJ2-7; 7 bases agree with TRBD2. The junction had 5 bases not matched to a gene; V was cut back by 6 bases and J by 0 bases. Germline-derived CDR1 and CDR2 are MGHRA and YSYEKL. This CDR3 comprises 14 residues. The CDR3 DNA is TGCGCCAGCAGTCATTGGGGGGGCTCCTACGAGCAGTACTTC. This encodes CASSHWGGSYEQYF.

The table lists this clonotype with a count of one. This rearrangement joins TRBV6-2 or TRBV6-3 to TRBJ2-7; 10 bases align to TRBD2. Per germline, CDR1 MNHEY and CDR2 SVGEGT. V trimming: 6 bases; J trimming: 0 bases; junction bases outside the gene matches: 8. The CDR3 totals 16 residues. CDR3 protein: CASRGSSGSRSYEQYV. As DNA, the CDR3 is TGTGCCAGCAGAGGTTCTAGCGGGAGTCGCTCCTACGAGCAGTACGTC.

This clonotype was seen only a few times. This rearrangement joins TRBV28 to TRBJ1-2; TRBD1 is a possible D gene (5 bases). Per the germline V gene, CDR1 is MDHEN and CDR2 is SYDVKM. The V gene lost 2 bases and the J gene lost 0 bases, with 13 bases spanning the gap. The length of the CDR3 is 16 residues. The CDR3 DNA reads TGTGCCAGCAGTTTAAGGGCGGGGGGGACTAACTATGGCTACACCTTC. Translation: CASSLRAGGTNYGYTF.

This chain connects TRBV20-1 to TRBJ2-7; the match to TRBD2 covers 9 bases. Germline CDR1 is DFQATT and CDR2 is SNEGSKA (reference sequence). The CDR3 covers 16 residues. J gave up 4 bases and V 0 bases, and 10 bases lay outside the gene matches. The CDR3 here is CSARDLASGVRYEQYF. CDR3 coding DNA: TGCAGTGCTAGAGATCTAGCTAGCGGGGTGAGGTACGAGCAGTACTTC.

The table lists this clonotype with many counts. The chain joins TRBV10-2 to TRBJ2-7, with 7 bases fitting TRBD1. With V trimmed by 4 bases and J by 9 bases, 3 bases remained unmatched. The CDR3 loop spans 11 amino acids. Looked up from germline, CDR1 is WSHSY and CDR2 is SAAADI. CDR3 sequence reads: CASSAQGLQYF. CDR3 nucleotides: TGCGCCAGCAGTGCACAGGGGTTGCAGTACTTC.

This clonotype came up many times. This sequence joins TRBV7-9 and TRBJ1-2; unclear D gene. Between the trimmed V and J ends, which lost 1 base and 6 bases, there was a span of 9 bases. The CDR3 length is 13 residues. Germline assignment: CDR1 SEHNR and CDR2 FQNEAQ (reference sequence). For the CDR3, the DNA is TGTGCCAGCAGCTTAGTACCCGGGGATGGCTACACCTTC. Encoded protein: CASSLVPGDGYTF.

The chain recombines TRBV3-1 with TRBJ2-7; D possibly corresponds to TRBD2 (6 bases). The V and J ends lost 4 bases and 3 bases respectively, with 16 bases between them. The V gene's germline CDR1 is LGHDT and CDR2 YNNKEL (reference sequence). This CDR3 contains 15 residues. The CDR3 bases are TGTGCCAGCAGCCCGAGCACCGGGGGAGGCTACGAGCAGTACTTC. Amino acids: CASSPSTGGGYEQYF.

This clonotype was observed a handful of times. V usage is TRBV28 and J usage is TRBJ2-1; 10 bases line up with TRBD1. V was clipped by 5 bases and J by 6 bases; unmatched bases: 7. The length of the CDR3 is 15 residues. Germline assignment: CDR1 MDHEN and CDR2 SYDVKM. The CDR3 DNA reads TGTGCCAGCAGTGGTGGGACAGGGGATCGCAATGAGCAGTTCTTC. As protein: CASSGGTGDRNEQFF.

CDR3 in amino acids: CASSPHGYSTDTQYF. The CDR3 nucleotides are TGTGCCAGCAGTCCTCACGGTTATAGCACAGATACGCAGTATTTT. The chain is built from TRBV28 and TRBJ2-3; D is uncertain. V lost 5 bases to trimming and J lost 0 bases, with 12 bases between them. CDR3 length: 15 amino acids. CDR1 is MDHEN, CDR2 SYDVKM, per germline. Combining the CDR3 with reference TRBV28 and TRBJ2-3 gives the whole variable domain DVKVTQSSRYLVKRTGEKVFLECVQDMDHENMFWYRQDPGLGLRLIYFSYDVKMKEKGDIPEGYSVSREKKERFSLILESASTNQTSMYLCASSPHGYSTDTQYFGPGTRLTVL.

This clonotype has a count of ten or more. In DNA, the CDR3 is TGTGCCAGTAGTAAGGGTATCACTGAAGCTTTCTTT. This gives the protein CASSKGITEAFF. The gene calls are TRBV19 and TRBJ1-1; D not certain. Trimming pared 4 bases from V and 4 bases from J, leaving 7 bases between. Germline V CDR1 and CDR2: LNHDA, SQIVND (reference sequence). This CDR3 contains 12 residues.

This clonotype was observed many times. The gene calls are TRBV12-3 or TRBV12-4 and TRBJ1-2; 8 bases line up with TRBD1. This CDR3 region has 15 residues. Germline trimming cut 1 base from V and 6 bases from J; bases unmatched to any gene: 7. CDR3 sequence: CASSLEWTGFNGYTF. CDR3 nucleotides: TGTGCCAGCAGTTTAGAATGGACAGGGTTCAATGGCTACACCTTC.

This clonotype was counted ten times or more. CDR3 sequence: CASSLWQGTIHQPQHF. The CDR3 nucleotides read TGTGCCAGCAGTTTATGGCAGGGCACCATTCATCAGCCCCAGCATTTT. The chain has TRBV28 and TRBJ1-5; the D gene is possibly TRBD1 (5 bases). Germline CDR1 MDHEN, CDR2 SYDVKM. The CDR3 spans 16 residues. Trimming removed 0 bases from V and 5 bases from J, with 14 bases in between. The full variable domain, rest sourced from reference TRBV28 and TRBJ1-5, is DVKVTQSSRYLVKRTGEKVFLECVQDMDHENMFWYRQDPGLGLRLIYFSYDVKMKEKGDIPEGYSVSREKKERFSLILESASTNQTSMYLCASSLWQGTIHQPQHFGDGTRLSIL.

Remarks on this clonotype: A much larger clone sits a single nucleotide away, making a read error possible. The gene calls are TRBV9 and TRBJ2-7; D not certain. Germline V lookup: CDR1 SGDLS, CDR2 YYNGEE. This CDR3 spans 16 amino acids. DNA for the CDR3: TGTGCCAGCAGCGGTCGACCTTCCCTTCCCACCTACGATCAGTACTTC. Translated, it gives CASSGRPSLPTYDQYF.

The chain has TRBV5-6 and TRBJ1-1; D remains ambiguous. CDR3 length: 13 residues. The germline CDR1 and CDR2 sequences are SGHDT and YYEEEE. Trimming left V 2 bases short and J 2 bases short, with 7 bases between. The CDR3, as DNA: TGTGCCAGCAGCTTCGCCCTAAACACTGAAGCTTTCTTT. It translates to CASSFALNTEAFF.